The text below deals with one T cell receptor (beta chain). The antigen remains undetermined. Identification of naive CD8+ T cells rested on CD45RO-CCR7+CD27+CD95- status. The data are from a study of CXCR3-negative and CXCR3-positive naive CD8 T cells. UMI-labeled 5' RACE TRB cDNA libraries were prepared from the cells. TCRdb reprocessed the 5' RACE reads, with one entry per CDR3 protein and no DNA. The sample data list 55,000 to 75,000 distinct CDR3 sequences. Study-level points and caveats: CXCR3-positive naive cells carried more hydrophobic TRB CDR3s than CXCR3-negative naive cells did.

The CDR3 loop spans 15 amino acids. Looked up from germline, CDR1 is SEHNR and CDR2 is FQNEAQ (reference sequence). Sequencing was performed on naive CXCR3+ CD8+ T cells from blood. Subset described: CD45RO-CCR7+CD27+CD95- naive CD8+ T cells expressing CXCR3 (TNR3+). The receptor was derived from a human donor in good health. Some clones in this sample may be carry-over from other donors' samples. The chain carries TRBV7-9 and TRBJ2-3; with no DNA, the TCRdb D assignment of TRBD2 cannot be verified. This CDR3 reads CASSLQTAGQNTQYF.